The 20 T cell receptor beta chains presented below share a single source sample, sequenced in a study of blood T cell repertoires in COVID-19. TCRdb's copy holds only in-frame clones and misses some; the assay was immunoSEQ multiplex PCR. The profile shows around 190,000 clones, approximately 81% of them singletons. Input material: peripheral blood. These receptors were obtained from a woman older than 75 with acute or convalescent COVID-19.

The chain uses TRBV6-1 and TRBJ2-6; 7 bases map to TRBD1. J lost 8 bases, V lost 3 bases, and 13 bases had no gene match. The CDR3 has 17 residues. Germline loops: CDR1 MNHNS, CDR2 SASEGT. The CDR3 coding sequence is TGTGCCAGCAGTGACGACAGGGTGGGCTTCGGGTCCAACGTCCTGACTTTC. Its protein is CASSDDRVGFGSNVLTF.

This chain uses TRBV7-8 with TRBJ2-2; D may be TRBD1 (5 bases). This CDR3 has 16 amino acids. V was trimmed by 1 base and J by 1 base, leaving 10 bases between them. Germline CDR1 reads SGHVS; CDR2 reads FQNEAQ. The CDR3 DNA sequence: TGTGCCAGCAGCTTAGTTGCAGGGCGGAACACCGGGGAGCTGTTTTTT. Residues: CASSLVAGRNTGELFF.

The rearrangement links TRBV9 to TRBJ1-4; 7 bases line up with TRBD1. Germline V gene data show CDR1 as SGDLS and CDR2 as YYNGEE. V shed 0 bases, J shed 0 bases, and the junction held 2 bases outside the gene matches. CDR3 length equals 16 residues. CDR3 in amino acids: CASSVAQGATNEKLFF. CDR3 DNA sequence: TGTGCCAGCAGCGTAGCCCAGGGGGCAACTAATGAAAAACTGTTTTTT. Variable domain in full (rest from reference TRBV9 and TRBJ1-4): DSGVTQTPKHLITATGQRVTLRCSPRSGDLSVYWYQQSLDQGLQFLIQYYNGEERAKGNILERFSAQQFPDLHSELNLSSLELGDSALYFCASSVAQGATNEKLFFGSGTQLSVL.

This chain uses TRBV7-2 with TRBJ2-7; the D is unclear. Germline V gene sequence: CDR1 SGHTA, CDR2 FQGNSA. Deletions cut 2 bases from V and 0 bases from J, with 8 bases between. The CDR3 is 14 residues long. In DNA form, the CDR3 reads TGTGCCAGCAGCTTAAGTAGTCTCTCCTACGAGCAGTACTTC. Encoded protein: CASSLSSLSYEQYF.

This chain links TRBV5-6 with TRBJ1-5; TRBD1 might be the D (5 bases). This CDR3 is 13 amino acids long. Trimming left V 9 bases short and J 3 bases short, with 13 bases between. CDR1 is SGHDT and CDR2 is YYEEEE in the germline V gene. The CDR3 nucleotides are TGTGCCACCGCGGTGGGGCCCAATCAGCCCCAGCATTTT. Its translation is CATAVGPNQPQHF.

The chain employs TRBV6-2 or TRBV6-3 and TRBJ1-3, with a weak D call TRBD1 (6 bases). The germline CDR1 and CDR2 sequences are MNHEY and SVGEGT. Trimming shortened V by 5 bases and J by 10 bases, and 15 bases separated the two germline ends. This CDR3 has 13 residues. This CDR3 is CASSPTDRRTIYF. For the CDR3, the DNA is TGTGCCAGCAGTCCGACAGACAGGAGGACCATATATTTT.

Only one count was recorded for this clone. The rearrangement joins TRBV7-3 to TRBJ1-2; D is unclear. The germline V gene encodes CDR1 SGHTA and CDR2 FQGTGA. CDR3 length: 16 residues. V dropped 2 bases and J dropped 3 bases, with 16 bases sitting between them. CDR3 protein: CASSLPGLPKDYGYTF. CDR3 nucleotides: TGTGCCAGCAGCTTACCTGGACTTCCCAAGGACTATGGCTACACCTTC.

The chain couples TRBV7-2 to TRBJ1-1; no clear D. Per germline, CDR1 SGHTA and CDR2 FQGNSA. This CDR3 comprises 14 residues. Trimming cost V 1 base and J 2 bases, with 8 bases left between them. The CDR3 loop is CASSLELINTEAFF. CDR3 DNA: TGTGCCAGCAGCTTAGAACTGATAAACACTGAAGCTTTCTTT.

The chain combines TRBV2 with TRBJ2-2, with TRBD1 matching 7 bases. V was pared by 3 bases and J by 2 bases, with 6 bases of the junction left unmatched. The CDR3 is made up of 16 amino acids. The germline CDR1 and CDR2 sequences are SNHLY and FYNNEI. The DNA for the CDR3 is TGTGCCAGCAGTGATGGTGACAGGGAAAACACCGGGGAGCTGTTTTTT. It yields the protein CASSDGDRENTGELFF.

This rearrangement joins TRBV7-2 to TRBJ1-1, with 9 bases identical to TRBD1. This CDR3 has 15 amino acids. Germline V gives CDR1 SGHTA, CDR2 FQGNSA. The trim removed 5 bases at V and 2 bases at J, leaving 6 bases unmatched. The DNA of the CDR3 is TGTGCCAGCAGCATGTACAGGGGGCGCAACACTGAAGCTTTCTTT. Its protein is CASSMYRGRNTEAFF.

The J gene is TRBJ1-4, the V gene TRBV5-5, with D unresolved. CDR1 SGHKS and CDR2 YYEKEE come from the germline V gene (reference sequence). The CDR3 totals 17 residues. The V and J ends lost 0 bases and 0 bases respectively, with 12 bases between them. The CDR3, as DNA: TGTGCCAGCAGCTTGGCCTATCACGGTGCAACTAATGAAAAACTGTTTTTT. It is translated as CASSLAYHGATNEKLFF.

The chain uses TRBV12-3 or TRBV12-4 and TRBJ2-5; no clear D gene. Between the trimmed V and J ends, which lost 6 bases and 5 bases, there was a span of 13 bases. This CDR3 comprises 13 residues. The CDR3 spells CASSPLPRETQYF. The CDR3 coding sequence is TGTGCCAGCAGCCCCCTCCCTAGGGAGACCCAGTACTTC.

This chain joins TRBV18 and TRBJ2-5, with TRBD1 matching 7 bases. This CDR3 is 15 amino acids long. V dropped 3 bases and J dropped 1; count of bases not matched to a gene: 5. Looked up from germline, CDR1 is KGHSH and CDR2 is LQKENI. The CDR3 loop reads CASSPETGFQETQYF. The CDR3 bases are TGTGCCAGCTCACCCGAGACAGGGTTCCAAGAGACCCAGTACTTC.

The rearrangement joins TRBV7-3 to TRBJ2-4; TRBD2 aligns across 8 bases. The CDR3 contains 12 residues. Germline assignment: CDR1 SGHTA and CDR2 FQGTGA. V shed 5 bases, J shed 7 bases, and the junction held 1 base outside the gene matches. The CDR3 nucleotides read TGTGCCAGCAGCCCGGGGGGGAACATTCAGTACTTC. Translated: CASSPGGNIQYF.

Of note for this clone: One end of the junction is discordant with germline, which a read error may explain. The chain uses TRBV5-1 and TRBJ2-7, with TRBD2 matching over 9 bases. Germline CDR1 SGHRS, CDR2 YFSETQ. The CDR3 loop spans 14 amino acids. CDR3 coding DNA: TGCGCCCGCAGCGGGGCGGGGGGGACCTACGAGCAGTACTTC. It specifies CARSGAGGTYEQYF.

V and J are TRBV19 and TRBJ2-1, with 10 bases matching TRBD1. The germline V gene has CDR1 LNHDA and CDR2 SQIVND (reference sequence). With V trimmed by 4 bases and J by 9 bases, 12 bases remained unmatched. CDR3 size: 16 residues. For the CDR3, the DNA is TGTGCCAGTAGTAGAAGGCCGGGACAGGGGCTTAGTGAGCAGTTCTTC. It translates to CASSRRPGQGLSEQFF.

The chain is built from TRBV7-9 and TRBJ1-5; D uncertain. Germline CDR1 reads SEHNR; CDR2 reads FQNEAQ (reference sequence). This CDR3 comprises 12 residues. With 6 bases removed from V and 4 bases from J, the gap between germline ends came to 7 bases. The CDR3 here is CASSYANQPQHF. The CDR3 region has the DNA TGTGCCAGCAGTTACGCGAATCAGCCCCAGCATTTT.

The CDR3 nucleotides read TGCAGTGCTAGTGAAGTGGGAGGGCCTTACTACAATGAGCAGTTCTTC. Translated, it gives CSASEVGGPYYNEQFF. V is TRBV20-1 and J is TRBJ2-1; TRBD2 agrees at 7 bases. With 3 bases clipped from V and 3 bases from J, the junction kept 11 bases outside the gene matches. This CDR3 is built from 16 residues. CDR1 is DFQATT and CDR2 is SNEGSKA in the germline V gene (reference sequence).

V gene TRBV6-5 combines with J gene TRBJ2-7; a weak D match, TRBD2 (6 bases). Germline V lookup: CDR1 MNHEY, CDR2 SVGAGI. V was cut by 4 bases and J by 0 bases, with 16 bases left in between. CDR3 size: 16 residues. This CDR3 reads CASSSLGAGNSYEQYF. The CDR3 region has the DNA TGTGCCAGCAGTTCGTTAGGGGCGGGGAACTCCTACGAGCAGTACTTC.

This chain uses TRBV3-1 (or the pseudogene TRBV3-2) with TRBJ1-5, with TRBD1 matching over 8 bases. The CDR3 has 17 residues. In germline, CDR1 is LGHDT, CDR2 YNNKEL (reference sequence). V shed 3 bases, J shed 1 base, and the junction held 8 bases outside the gene matches. CDR3 region: CASSQSWTGYSNQPQHF. Written as DNA, the CDR3 is TGTGCCAGCAGCCAGTCGTGGACAGGGTACAGCAATCAGCCCCAGCATTTT.